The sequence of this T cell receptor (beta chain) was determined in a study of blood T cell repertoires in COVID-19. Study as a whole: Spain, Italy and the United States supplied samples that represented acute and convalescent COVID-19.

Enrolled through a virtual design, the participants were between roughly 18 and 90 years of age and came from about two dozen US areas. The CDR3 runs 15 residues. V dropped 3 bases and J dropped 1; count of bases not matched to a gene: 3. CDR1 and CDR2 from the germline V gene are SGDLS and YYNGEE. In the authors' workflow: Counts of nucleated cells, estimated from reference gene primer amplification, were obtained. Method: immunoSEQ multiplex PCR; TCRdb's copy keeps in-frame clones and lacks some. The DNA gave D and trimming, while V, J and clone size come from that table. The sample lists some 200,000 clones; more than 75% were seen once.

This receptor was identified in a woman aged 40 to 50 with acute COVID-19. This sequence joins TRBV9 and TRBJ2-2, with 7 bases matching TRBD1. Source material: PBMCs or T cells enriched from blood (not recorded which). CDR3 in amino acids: CASSDTGVNTGELFF. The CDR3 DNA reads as TGTGCCAGCAGCGACACAGGGGTGAACACCGGGGAGCTGTTTTTT.